This T cell receptor (beta chain) appears in the sequencing data of a study of blood T cell repertoires in COVID-19. Whole-study context: There were acute and convalescent COVID-19 samples, and they came from the United States, Italy and Spain. From T cells, B-cell-depleted T cells, or PBMCs came the material, which was cDNA or gDNA.

As processed by the authors: It was from reference gene primer amplification that nucleated cell counts were estimated. The data were produced by immunoSEQ multiplex PCR, yet TCRdb's version contains in-frame clones alone and is incomplete. The V and J calls and clone size were taken over from that table, and D and trimming were inferred from the DNA. The data contain under 400,000 clones, around 90% of them singletons. While infection was still active, Seattle patients were enrolled and then followed longitudinally. CDR3 length equals 15 residues. CDR1 is LNHDA, CDR2 SQIVND, per germline (reference sequence). V was clipped by 3 bases and J by 4 bases, with 15 bases between them.

The TCR was taken from a woman aged 55-69 years with COVID-19, enrolled during active disease. Sample: peripheral blood. The V gene is TRBV19, the J gene TRBJ1-2; D perhaps matches TRBD1 (6 bases). The CDR3, as DNA: TGTGCCAGTAGTATCGCCTACAGGGTGGGCTATGGCTACACCTTC. Protein sequence: CASSIAYRVGYGYTF.